In this sample, the clone carrying this T cell receptor (beta chain) turned up many times. The data derive from a study of Graves' ophthalmopathy and Graves' hyperthyroidism. As the template, RNA transcripts were used to amplify TCR beta CDR3 regions. After a first-round RT-PCR with HTBI primers, a second-round multiplex PCR was run. TCRdb reanalysed the multiplex PCR reads using MiXCR and keeps one entry per CDR3 protein. The table lists 150,000 to 200,000 distinct CDR3 sequences, under 45% of them singletons. Germline loops: CDR1 MDHEN, CDR2 SYDVKM. The CDR3 is 13 amino acids. V trimming: 7 bases; J trimming: 3 bases; junction bases outside the gene matches: 4. Moderately to severely active ophthalmopathy under 3 months, CAS at least 3, NOSPECS at least 4. A diagnosis was made from clinical symptoms together with serum thyroxine, TRAb, thyroid ultrasound and orbital computed tomography.

The sample consisted of peripheral blood. The receptor comes from a man between 25 and 39 years old with Graves' ophthalmopathy. J is TRBJ1-2 and V is TRBV28, with 8 bases matching TRBD1. CDR3 protein: CASTPGGDYGYTF. CDR3 DNA: TGTGCCAGCACCCCAGGGGGCGACTATGGCTACACCTTC.